These 7 T cell receptor beta chains share one sample of origin, sequenced in a study of post-analysis software for immune sequencing data (dated by TCRdb to about 2015). What the authors observed across the whole study: Patients showed significantly higher frequencies than controls for about five TRBV segments, among them TRBV5-6, TRBV5-1 and TRBV20-1.

These receptors' targets are unknown. The method behind the library was PCR. TCRdb names Illumina HiSeq 2500 as the instrument used. Unique molecular identifiers were incorporated into TCR beta cDNA libraries to reduce PCR and sequencing biases. TCRdb reprocessed the public reads (quality trimming at Q25 with fastp, clone calling with MiXCR) and kept in-frame beta chains. Here each entry gathers all rows of one CDR3 protein and keeps the most common genes and DNA. The sample profile shows roughly 170,000 distinct CDR3 sequences; approximately 31% of them were found once. Clones ranked in the top ten supply roughly 1.6% of the sample. Material for sequencing was blood. The receptors derive from a girl aged 5-17 years with multiple sclerosis.

This clonotype was observed a handful of times. The chain combines TRBV18 with TRBJ2-1, with unresolved D. The CDR3 runs 13 residues. V was shortened by 3 bases and J by 2 bases, with 5 bases between the two germline ends. Germline CDR1 reads KGHSH; CDR2 reads LQKENI. CDR3: CASSPFPYNEQFF. The DNA of the CDR3 is TGTGCCAGCTCACCGTTCCCCTACAATGAGCAGTTCTTC.

This clonotype has ten or more counts. The chain couples TRBV7-9 to TRBJ2-5; possibly TRBD2 for D (5 bases). This CDR3 has 13 amino acids. CDR1 and CDR2 (germline): SEHNR, FQNEAQ (reference sequence). V dropped 1 base and J dropped 6 bases, with 9 bases sitting between them. CDR3 DNA: TGTGCCAGCAGCTTAGACGAGGGCCAGACCCAGTACTTC. Its translation: CASSLDEGQTQYF. Full variable domain (rest looked up from reference TRBV7-9 and TRBJ2-5): DTGVSQNPRHKITKRGQNVTFRCDPISEHNRLYWYRQTLGQGPEFLTYFQNEAQLEKSRLLSDRFSAERPKGSFSTLEIQRTEQGDSAMYLCASSLDEGQTQYFGPGTRLLVL.

This clonotype was recorded a few times. The V call is TRBV7-2, the J call TRBJ1-2, with TRBD1 matching 7 bases. CDR1 and CDR2 from the germline V gene are SGHTA and FQGNSA. The length of the CDR3 is 15 residues. V was clipped by 4 bases and J by 3 bases; unmatched bases: 8. The CDR3 reads CASSSQGPFDYGYTF. CDR3 in DNA: TGTGCCAGCAGCTCACAGGGGCCTTTCGACTATGGCTACACCTTC.

This clonotype was observed a single time. A read error may explain this, as a much larger clone is one base away. This sequence joins TRBV12-3 or TRBV12-4 and TRBJ2-5, with a possible D match to TRBD2 (6 bases). The V end lost 3 bases, the J end lost 4 bases, and 12 bases lay between the germline ends. This CDR3 has 14 residues. CDR3 sequence (DNA): TGTGCCAGCAGTTTCGGGGGACTCCGAGAGACCCAGTACTTC. This gives the protein CASSFGGLRETQYF.

The sample holds many counts of this clonotype. The chain uses TRBV12-3 or TRBV12-4 and TRBJ2-7; D may be TRBD1 (7 bases). The CDR3 totals 12 residues. V lost 4 bases, J lost 6 bases, and 10 bases lay in between. The CDR3 is CASSSGGREQYF. The CDR3 nucleotides are TGTGCCAGCAGTTCAGGGGGGCGCGAGCAGTACTTC.

Only a few counts were recorded for this clonotype. The rearrangement uses TRBV6-2 or TRBV6-3 and TRBJ1-6; D is unclear. The CDR3 spans 14 residues. Germline V gives CDR1 MNHEY, CDR2 SVGEGT. V lost 2 bases, J lost 6 bases, and 8 bases lay in between. The CDR3 DNA follows: TGTGCCAGCAGTTACGAGGGCAGTAATTCACCCCTCCACTTT. Translation: CASSYEGSNSPLHF.

This clonotype has just a few counts. The chain has TRBV29-1 and TRBJ1-1; 7 nucleotides align to TRBD1. CDR1 and CDR2 from the germline V gene are SQVTM and ANQGSEA. J lost 4 bases, V lost 7 bases, and 9 bases had no gene match. This CDR3 spans 13 amino acids. Here the CDR3 DNA reads TGCAGCGCCCTGACAGGGCAGGGCACTGAAGCTTTCTTT. It encodes CSALTGQGTEAFF.